The source of this T cell receptor beta chain is a study of blood T cell repertoires in COVID-19. In the original analysis: Estimation of nucleated cell counts relied on the amplification of reference gene primers. Measured with immunoSEQ multiplex PCR; TCRdb has only the in-frame clones, and not every one. V and J calls and clone size are given by that table; D and trimming were obtained from the DNA. The sample shows some 300,000 clones, around 87% of them seen only once. Germline CDR1 LNHDA, CDR2 SQIVND (reference sequence). V gave up 5 bases and J gave up 6 bases, with 10 bases separating them. This CDR3 is built from 12 residues. Which cohort a participant joined came from the clinical history participants gave.

Sequenced material: PBMCs or T cells enriched from blood (not recorded which). The receptor was isolated from a woman aged 18-35 years with acute COVID-19. The chain links TRBV19 to TRBJ1-2; the D gene is possibly TRBD1 (5 bases). In DNA form, the CDR3 reads TGTGCCAGTAGTCTGACAGCTCATGGCTACACCTTC. Translating gives CASSLTAHGYTF.